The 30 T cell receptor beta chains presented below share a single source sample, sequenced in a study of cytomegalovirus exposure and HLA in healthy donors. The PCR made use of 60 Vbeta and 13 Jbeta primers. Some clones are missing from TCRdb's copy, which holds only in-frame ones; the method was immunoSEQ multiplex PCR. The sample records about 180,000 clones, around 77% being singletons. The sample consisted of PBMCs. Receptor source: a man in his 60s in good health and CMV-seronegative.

The CDR3 region has the DNA TGTGCCAGCAGCTTCTCGACTAGCGACCAAGAGACCCAGTACTTC. Translation: CASSFSTSDQETQYF. This chain links TRBV11-2 with TRBJ2-5; 8 bases are a match to TRBD2. This CDR3 contains 15 residues. The V and J ends lost 3 bases and 0 bases, in that order; junction bases with no gene match: 3. The germline V gene encodes CDR1 SGHAT and CDR2 FQNNGV.

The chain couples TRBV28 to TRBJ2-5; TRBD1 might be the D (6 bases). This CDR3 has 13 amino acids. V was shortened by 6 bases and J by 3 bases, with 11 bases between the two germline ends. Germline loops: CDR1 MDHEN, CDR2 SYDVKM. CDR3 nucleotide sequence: TGTGCCAGCAGGTTAACAGGGAAAGAGACCCAGTACTTC. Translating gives CASRLTGKETQYF. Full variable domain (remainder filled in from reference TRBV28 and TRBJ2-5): DVKVTQSSRYLVKRTGEKVFLECVQDMDHENMFWYRQDPGLGLRLIYFSYDVKMKEKGDIPEGYSVSREKKERFSLILESASTNQTSMYLCASRLTGKETQYFGPGTRLLVL.

CDR3 DNA: TGCGCCAGCAGTGCGGGGTACGCGAACACCGGGGAGCTGTTTTTT. Protein product: CASSAGYANTGELFF. The genes are TRBV10-1 and TRBJ2-2, with a tentative D call TRBD2 (5 bases). The CDR3 is 15 amino acids. CDR1 and CDR2 from the germline V gene are WNHNN and SYGVQD (reference sequence). Trimming shortened V by 4 bases and J by 0 bases, and 9 bases separated the two germline ends.

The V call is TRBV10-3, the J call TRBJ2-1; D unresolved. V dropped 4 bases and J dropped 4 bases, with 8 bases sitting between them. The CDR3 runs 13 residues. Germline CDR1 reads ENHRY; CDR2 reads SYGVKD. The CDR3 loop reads CAISVVQYNEQFF. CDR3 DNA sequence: TGTGCCATCAGTGTCGTACAGTACAATGAGCAGTTCTTC.

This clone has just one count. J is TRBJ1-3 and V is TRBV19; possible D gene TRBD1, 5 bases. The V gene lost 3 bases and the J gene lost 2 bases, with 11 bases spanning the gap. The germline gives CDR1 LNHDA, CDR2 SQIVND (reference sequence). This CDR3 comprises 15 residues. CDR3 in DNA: TGTGCCAGTAGTATTGGGGCAGGGCCTGGAAACACCATATATTTT. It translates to CASSIGAGPGNTIYF.

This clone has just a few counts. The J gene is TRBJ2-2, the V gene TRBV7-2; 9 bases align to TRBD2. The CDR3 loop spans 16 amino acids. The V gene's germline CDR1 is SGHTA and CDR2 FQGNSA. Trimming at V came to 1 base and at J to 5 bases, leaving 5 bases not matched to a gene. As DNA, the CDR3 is TGTGCCAGCAGCTTAGAGGCGCTAGCGGGAACCGGGGAGCTGTTTTTT. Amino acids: CASSLEALAGTGELFF. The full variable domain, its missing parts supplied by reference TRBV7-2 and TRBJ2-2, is GAGVSQSPSNKVTEKGKDVELRCDPISGHTALYWYRQSLGQGLEFLIYFQGNSAPDKSGLPSDRFSAERTGGSVSTLTIQRTQQEDSAVYLCASSLEALAGTGELFFGEGSRLTVL.

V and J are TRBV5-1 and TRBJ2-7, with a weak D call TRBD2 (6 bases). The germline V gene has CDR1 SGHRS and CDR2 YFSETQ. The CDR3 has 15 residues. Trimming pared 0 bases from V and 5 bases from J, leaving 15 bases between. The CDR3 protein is CASSLGRAGSNEQYF. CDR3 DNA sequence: TGCGCCAGCAGCTTGGGGAGGGCAGGAAGTAACGAGCAGTACTTC.

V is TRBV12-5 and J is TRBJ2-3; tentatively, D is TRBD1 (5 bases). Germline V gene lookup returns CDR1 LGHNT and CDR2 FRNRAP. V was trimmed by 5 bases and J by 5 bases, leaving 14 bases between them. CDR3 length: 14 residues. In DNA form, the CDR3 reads TGTGCTAGTGGTCTGGGGCAGGGTAAAGATACGCAGTATTTT. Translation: CASGLGQGKDTQYF.

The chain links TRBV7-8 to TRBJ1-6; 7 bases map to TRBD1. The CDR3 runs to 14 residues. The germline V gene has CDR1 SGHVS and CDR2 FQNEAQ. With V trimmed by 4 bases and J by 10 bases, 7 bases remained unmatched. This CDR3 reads CASSSEGGRSPLHF. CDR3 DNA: TGTGCCAGCAGCTCAGAAGGGGGCAGATCACCCCTCCACTTT.

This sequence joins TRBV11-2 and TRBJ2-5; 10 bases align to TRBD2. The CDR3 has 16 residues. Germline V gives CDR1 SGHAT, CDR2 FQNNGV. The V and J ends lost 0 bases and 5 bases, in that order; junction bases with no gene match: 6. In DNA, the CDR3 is TGTGCCAGCAGCTTAGATCATGGTAGCGGGAGGGAGACCCAGTACTTC. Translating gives CASSLDHGSGRETQYF.

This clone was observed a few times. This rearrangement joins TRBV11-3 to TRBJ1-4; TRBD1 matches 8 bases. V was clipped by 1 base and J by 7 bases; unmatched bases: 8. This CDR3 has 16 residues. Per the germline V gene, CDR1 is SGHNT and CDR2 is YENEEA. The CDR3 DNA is TGTGCCAGCAGCTTAGGAGTCGACAGGGGTGGTGAAAAACTGTTTTTT. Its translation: CASSLGVDRGGEKLFF.

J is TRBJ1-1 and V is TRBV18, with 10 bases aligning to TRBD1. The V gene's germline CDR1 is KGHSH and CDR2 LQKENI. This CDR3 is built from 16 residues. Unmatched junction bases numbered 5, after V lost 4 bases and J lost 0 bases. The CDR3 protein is CASSRDRGSLNTEAFF. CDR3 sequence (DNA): TGTGCCAGCTCACGGGACAGGGGATCATTGAACACTGAAGCTTTCTTT.

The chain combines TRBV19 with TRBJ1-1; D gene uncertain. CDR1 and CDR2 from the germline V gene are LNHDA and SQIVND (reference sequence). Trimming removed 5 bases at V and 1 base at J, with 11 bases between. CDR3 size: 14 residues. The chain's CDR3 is CASSPSYRNTEAFF. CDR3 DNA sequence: TGTGCCAGTAGTCCTTCCTACAGGAACACTGAAGCTTTCTTT.

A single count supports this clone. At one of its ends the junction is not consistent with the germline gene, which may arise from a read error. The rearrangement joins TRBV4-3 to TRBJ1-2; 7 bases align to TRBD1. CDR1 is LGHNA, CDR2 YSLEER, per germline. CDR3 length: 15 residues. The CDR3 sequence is CASSQDKGQNYGYPF. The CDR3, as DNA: TGCGCCAGCAGCCAAGATAAGGGACAGAACTATGGCTACCCCTTC.

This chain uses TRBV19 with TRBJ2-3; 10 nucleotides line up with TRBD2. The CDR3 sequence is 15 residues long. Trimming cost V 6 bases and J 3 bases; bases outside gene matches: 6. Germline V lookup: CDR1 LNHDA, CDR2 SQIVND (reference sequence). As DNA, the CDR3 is TGTGCCAGTAGGAGCAGCGGGGGGGCTACAGATACGCAGTATTTT. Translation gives CASRSSGGATDTQYF.

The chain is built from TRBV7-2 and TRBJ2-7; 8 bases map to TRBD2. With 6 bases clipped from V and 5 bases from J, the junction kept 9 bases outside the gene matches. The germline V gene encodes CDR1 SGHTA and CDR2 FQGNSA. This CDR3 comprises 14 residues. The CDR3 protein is CASSFGGGSDEQYF. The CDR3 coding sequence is TGTGCCAGCAGTTTTGGCGGGGGGTCGGACGAGCAGTACTTC.

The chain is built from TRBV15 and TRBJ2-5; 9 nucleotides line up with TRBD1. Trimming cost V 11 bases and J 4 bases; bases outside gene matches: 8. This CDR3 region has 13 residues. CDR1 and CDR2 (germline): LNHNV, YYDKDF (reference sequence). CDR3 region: CAVQGAGGETQYF. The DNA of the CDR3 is TGTGCCGTACAGGGGGCCGGGGGAGAGACCCAGTACTTC.

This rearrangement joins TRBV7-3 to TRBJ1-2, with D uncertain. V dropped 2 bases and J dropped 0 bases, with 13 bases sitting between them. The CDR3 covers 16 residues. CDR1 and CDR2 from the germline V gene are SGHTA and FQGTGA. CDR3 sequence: CASSLGSLRANYGYTF. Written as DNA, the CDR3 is TGTGCCAGCAGCTTAGGATCCCTCCGGGCTAACTATGGCTACACCTTC.

In DNA, the CDR3 is TGCGCCAGCAGCCAAGGGGTTCCTAGCGGGGGGTACGAGCAGTACTTC. Protein product: CASSQGVPSGGYEQYF. The chain couples TRBV4-1 to TRBJ2-7; the match to TRBD2 covers 11 bases. Trimming removed 1 base from V and 4 bases from J; junction bases left unmatched: 6. Germline values: CDR1 MGHRA, CDR2 YSYEKL. CDR3 size: 16 residues.

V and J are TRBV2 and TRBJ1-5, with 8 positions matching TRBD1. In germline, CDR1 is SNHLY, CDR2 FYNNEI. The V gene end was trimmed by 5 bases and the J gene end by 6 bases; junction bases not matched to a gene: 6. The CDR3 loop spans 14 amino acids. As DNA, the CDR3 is TGTGCCAGCAGTTTCGGACAGGGTGCTCAGCCCCAGCATTTT. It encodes CASSFGQGAQPQHF. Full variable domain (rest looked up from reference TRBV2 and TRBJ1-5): EPEVTQTPSHQVTQMGQEVILRCVPISNHLYFYWYRQILGQKVEFLVSFYNNEISEKSEIFDDQFSVERPDGSNFTLKIRSTKLEDSAMYFCASSFGQGAQPQHFGDGTRLSIL.

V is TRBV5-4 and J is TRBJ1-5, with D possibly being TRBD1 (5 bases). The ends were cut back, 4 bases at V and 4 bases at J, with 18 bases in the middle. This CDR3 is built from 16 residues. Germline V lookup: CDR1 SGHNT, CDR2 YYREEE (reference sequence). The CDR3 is CASSQGGVGPNQPQHF. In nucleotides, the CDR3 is TGTGCCAGCAGCCAGGGAGGAGTCGGACCGAATCAGCCCCAGCATTTT.

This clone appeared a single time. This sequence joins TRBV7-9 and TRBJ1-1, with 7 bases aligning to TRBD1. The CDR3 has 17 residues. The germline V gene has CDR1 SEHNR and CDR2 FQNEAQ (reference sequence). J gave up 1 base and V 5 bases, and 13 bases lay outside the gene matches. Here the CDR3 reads CASSGPRDRISNTEAFF. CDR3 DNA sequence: TGTGCCAGCAGCGGACCCCGGGACAGAATATCGAACACTGAAGCTTTCTTT.

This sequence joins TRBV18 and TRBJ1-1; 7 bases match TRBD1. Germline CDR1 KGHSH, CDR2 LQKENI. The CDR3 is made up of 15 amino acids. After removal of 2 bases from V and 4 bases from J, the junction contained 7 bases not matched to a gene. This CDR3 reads CASSPLRGLGTEAFF. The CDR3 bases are TGTGCCAGCTCACCATTAAGGGGGCTGGGCACTGAAGCTTTCTTT.

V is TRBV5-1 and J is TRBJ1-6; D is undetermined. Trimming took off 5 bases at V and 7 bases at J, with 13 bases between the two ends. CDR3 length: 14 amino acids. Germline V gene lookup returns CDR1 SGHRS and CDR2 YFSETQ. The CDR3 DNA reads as TGCGCCAGCAGGGAGGAATTGGGCAATTCACCCCTCCACTTT. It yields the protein CASREELGNSPLHF.

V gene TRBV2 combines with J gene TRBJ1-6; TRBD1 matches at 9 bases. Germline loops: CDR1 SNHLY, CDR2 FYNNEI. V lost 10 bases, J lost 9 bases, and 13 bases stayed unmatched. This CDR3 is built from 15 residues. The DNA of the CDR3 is TGTGCCACCAAACCGATACAGGGGGCATTTTCACCCCTCCACTTT. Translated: CATKPIQGAFSPLHF. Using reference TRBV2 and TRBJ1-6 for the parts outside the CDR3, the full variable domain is EPEVTQTPSHQVTQMGQEVILRCVPISNHLYFYWYRQILGQKVEFLVSFYNNEISEKSEIFDDQFSVERPDGSNFTLKIRSTKLEDSAMYFCATKPIQGAFSPLHFGNGTRLTVT.

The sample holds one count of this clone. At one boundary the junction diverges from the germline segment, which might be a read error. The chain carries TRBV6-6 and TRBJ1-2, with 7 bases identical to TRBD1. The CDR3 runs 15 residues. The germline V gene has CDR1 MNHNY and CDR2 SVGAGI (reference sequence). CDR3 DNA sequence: TGTGCCAGCAGTCCTCGACAGGGTGAGGGCTATGGCTACCCCTTC. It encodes CASSPRQGEGYGYPF.

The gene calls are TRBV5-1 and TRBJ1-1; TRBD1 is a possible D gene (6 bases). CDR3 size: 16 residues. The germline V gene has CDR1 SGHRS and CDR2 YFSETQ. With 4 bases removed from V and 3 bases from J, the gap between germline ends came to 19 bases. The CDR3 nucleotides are TGCGCCAGCAGCATACAGCTCAGGGGCCCCGACACTGAAGCTTTCTTT. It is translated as CASSIQLRGPDTEAFF.

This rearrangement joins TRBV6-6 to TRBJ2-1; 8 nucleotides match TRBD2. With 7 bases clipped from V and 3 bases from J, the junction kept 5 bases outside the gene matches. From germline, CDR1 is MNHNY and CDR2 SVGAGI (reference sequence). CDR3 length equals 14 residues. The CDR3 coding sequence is TGTGCCAGCACAAGGAGCGGGAGCTACAATGAGCAGTTCTTC. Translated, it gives CASTRSGSYNEQFF.

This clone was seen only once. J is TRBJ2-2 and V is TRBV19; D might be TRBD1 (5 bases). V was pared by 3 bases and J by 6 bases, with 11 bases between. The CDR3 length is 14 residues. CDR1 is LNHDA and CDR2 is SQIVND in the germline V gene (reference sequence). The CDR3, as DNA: TGTGCCAGTAGTATCAGGGATGGGGCCGGGGAGCTGTTTTTT. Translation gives CASSIRDGAGELFF.

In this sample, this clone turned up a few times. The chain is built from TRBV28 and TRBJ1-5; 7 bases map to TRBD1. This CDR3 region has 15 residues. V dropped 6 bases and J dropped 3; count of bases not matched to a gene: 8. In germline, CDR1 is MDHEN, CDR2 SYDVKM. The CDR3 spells CASRPTGDVNQPQHF. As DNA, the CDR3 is TGTGCCAGCAGACCTACAGGGGATGTCAATCAGCCCCAGCATTTT.